This TCR beta chain was captured by sequencing in a study of cytomegalovirus exposure and HLA in healthy donors. PCR was performed using 60 Vbeta and 13 Jbeta primers. Here immunoSEQ multiplex PCR was the method, and the copy in TCRdb shows in-frame clones only, minus some. The top ten hold 5.4% of the sample, which has 110,000 or so clones, over 75% seen once. Trimming removed 5 bases from V and 3 bases from J, with 11 bases in between. Germline V CDR1 and CDR2: GTSNPN, SVGIG (reference sequence). This CDR3 contains 12 residues. This clonotype was sampled from a woman between 25 and 40 years old in good health and CMV-seropositive. The rearrangement uses TRBV30 and TRBJ2-7; D possibly corresponds to TRBD2 (6 bases). Material for sequencing was PBMCs. Here the CDR3 DNA reads TGTGCCTGGGCGGGACTCCGCTACGAGCAGTACTTC. Amino acids: CAWAGLRYEQYF. The variable domain in full, with the rest retrieved from reference TRBV30 and TRBJ2-7, is SQTIHQWPATLVQPVGSPLSLECTVEGTSNPNLYWYRQAAGRGLQLLFYSVGIGQISSEVPQNLSASRPQDRQFILSSKKLLLSDSGFYLCAWAGLRYEQYFGPGTRLTVT.